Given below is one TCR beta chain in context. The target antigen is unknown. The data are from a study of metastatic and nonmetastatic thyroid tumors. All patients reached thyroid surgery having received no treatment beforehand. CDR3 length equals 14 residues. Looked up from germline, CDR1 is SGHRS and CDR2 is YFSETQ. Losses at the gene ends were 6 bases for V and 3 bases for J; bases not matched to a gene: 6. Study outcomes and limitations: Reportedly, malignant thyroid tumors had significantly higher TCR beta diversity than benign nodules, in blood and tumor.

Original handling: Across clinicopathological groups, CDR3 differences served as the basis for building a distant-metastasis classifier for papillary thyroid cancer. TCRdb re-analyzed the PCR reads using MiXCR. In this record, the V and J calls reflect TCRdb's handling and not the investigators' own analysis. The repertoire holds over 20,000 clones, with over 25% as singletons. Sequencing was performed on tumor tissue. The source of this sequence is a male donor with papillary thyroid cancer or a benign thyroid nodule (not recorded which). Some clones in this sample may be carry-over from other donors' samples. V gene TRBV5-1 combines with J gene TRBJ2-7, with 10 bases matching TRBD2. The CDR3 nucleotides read TGCGCCAGCACCGCTAGCGGGAGTAGCTACGAGCAGTACTTC. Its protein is CASTASGSSYEQYF.